This T cell receptor (beta chain) originates from a study of regulatory T cells in long-lasting Graves disease. V was trimmed by 5 bases and J by 8 bases, leaving 18 bases between them. CDR1 DFQATT and CDR2 SNEGSKA come from the germline V gene (reference sequence). This CDR3 region has 14 residues. Assembly of TCR beta libraries relied on iRepertoire HTBI primers together with Arm-PCR of CDR3 regions. TCRdb passed the multiplex PCR reads through MiXCR, listing each CDR3 protein once. Of 350,000 to 550,000 distinct CDR3 sequences listed, just under 15% are singletons. As for time point: newly diagnosed GD, antithyroid drugs for less than 3 months. The authors made the TCR library using RNA they extracted from PBMCs. The sample holds many counts of this clonotype. Another study also made use of these data, one on T cells in Graves' hyperthyroidism and ophthalmopathy. From that second work: Across 18 months, stable Graves' hyperthyroidism was marked by no progression to ophthalmopathy.

This sample comprised peripheral blood mononuclear cells (PBMCs), obtained at new diagnosis, from a patient treated with antithyroid drugs. The rearrangement uses TRBV20-1 and TRBJ2-2, with a tentative D call TRBD2 (6 bases). The receptor's source is a woman aged 30 to 39 with Graves disease. DNA of the CDR3: TGCAGTGCTGTAGGAACGGGACTCATGGGGGAGCTGTTTTTT. It codes for CSAVGTGLMGELFF.